These 10 T cell receptor beta chains originate from one sample sequenced in a study of regulatory and conventional T cells in RAG deficiency. Conventional CD4+ T cells were sorted from blood as CD25-low CD127-high cells. TCRdb's copy holds only in-frame clones and misses some; the assay was immunoSEQ multiplex PCR. This table has 20,000 to 25,000 clones, almost 96% appearing once. The sample also formed part of further work on regulatory T cells. That report adds: The PCR used 52 TRBV and 13 TRBJ primers.

What was sequenced was CD25- CD4+ T cells sorted from blood. The receptors stem from a human donor in good health.

The rearrangement uses TRBV18 and TRBJ1-1; D is possibly TRBD1 (6 bases). The CDR3 is made up of 16 amino acids. V was clipped by 3 bases and J by 6 bases, with 20 bases between them. Germline assignment: CDR1 KGHSH and CDR2 LQKENI. The CDR3 loop is CASSPTPGTSSAEAFF. CDR3 DNA sequence: TGTGCCAGCTCACCCACCCCTGGGACAAGCTCGGCTGAAGCTTTCTTT.

This clone has only one observation. This chain uses TRBV28 with TRBJ1-2; the D gene is possibly TRBD1 (5 bases). Per the germline V gene, CDR1 is MDHEN and CDR2 is SYDVKM. CDR3 length equals 14 residues. The ends were cut back, 3 bases at V and 5 bases at J, with 13 bases in the middle. CDR3 DNA sequence: TGTGCCAGCAGTTTGGGGCAGAATACGTATGGCTACACCTTC. This translates into CASSLGQNTYGYTF.

V and J are TRBV7-3 and TRBJ1-5; unclear D gene. The CDR3 contains 15 residues. Trimming removed 0 bases at V and 3 bases at J, with 9 bases between. The V gene's germline CDR1 is SGHTA and CDR2 FQGTGA. The CDR3 loop reads CASSLTAGDNQPQHF. CDR3 nucleotides: TGTGCCAGCAGCTTAACGGCCGGGGACAATCAGCCCCAGCATTTT.

This chain links TRBV4-3 with TRBJ1-3; D ambiguous. The V end was cut by 2 bases, the J end by 4 bases, with 9 bases between. Germline V lookup: CDR1 LGHNA, CDR2 YSLEER. The CDR3 length is 14 residues. Written as DNA, the CDR3 is TGCGCCAGCAGCCAACGCGGGCCCGGAAACACCATATATTTT. Translating it yields CASSQRGPGNTIYF.

This chain connects TRBV29-1 to TRBJ2-7, with 8 bases fitting TRBD1. The V gene end was trimmed by 4 bases and the J gene end by 6 bases; junction bases not matched to a gene: 5. Per germline, CDR1 SQVTM and CDR2 ANQGSEA. The CDR3 is 12 residues long. The CDR3 region has the DNA TGCAGCGTTGTCAGGGGGCAGGGCGAGCAGTACTTC. The encoded protein is CSVVRGQGEQYF.

The chain links TRBV6-1 to TRBJ2-1, with D perhaps matching TRBD1 (6 bases). Germline values: CDR1 MNHNS, CDR2 SASEGT. Trimming took 6 bases from V and 1 from J, leaving 13 bases between them. CDR3 size: 15 residues. The CDR3 DNA reads as TGTGCCAGCAGCTCAGGGGACCTTTCCTACAATGAGCAGTTCTTC. Amino acids: CASSSGDLSYNEQFF.

The chain combines TRBV25-1 with TRBJ2-2; D might be TRBD1 (6 bases). V lost 1 base, J lost 12 bases, and 18 bases lay in between. The CDR3 is 15 amino acids. CDR1 and CDR2 (germline): MGHDK, SYGVNS. The CDR3: CASSESTGELRKLFF. The CDR3 coding sequence is TGTGCCAGCAGTGAATCGACAGGAGAACTTCGAAAGCTGTTTTTT.

This sequence joins TRBV5-8 and TRBJ1-1; 10 nucleotides match TRBD1. After removal of 1 base from V and 4 bases from J, the junction contained 10 bases not matched to a gene. Germline CDR1 reads SGHTS; CDR2 reads YDEGEE. This CDR3 comprises 17 residues. CDR3 protein: CASSLMGQGFSGTEAFF. The CDR3, as DNA: TGTGCCAGCAGCTTGATGGGACAGGGGTTTTCCGGCACTGAAGCTTTCTTT.

The genes are TRBV2 and TRBJ2-5; 7 bases are shared with TRBD2. Germline CDR1 is SNHLY and CDR2 is FYNNEI. V shed 10 bases and J 5 bases; nucleotides not matched to a gene: 10. This CDR3 has 13 amino acids. The CDR3 region has the DNA TGTGCCATCGAAGGGGTGGGAGGGGAGACCCAGTACTTC. It encodes CAIEGVGGETQYF.

The chain employs TRBV2 and TRBJ2-2, with D perhaps TRBD1 (5 bases). V was pared by 11 bases and J by 5 bases, with 21 bases between. CDR3 length equals 15 residues. Germline assignment: CDR1 SNHLY and CDR2 FYNNEI. CDR3 in DNA: TGTGCCTGTCGTCAAAACTTGGGGCGGACCGGGGAGCTGTTTTTT. Encoded protein: CACRQNLGRTGELFF.